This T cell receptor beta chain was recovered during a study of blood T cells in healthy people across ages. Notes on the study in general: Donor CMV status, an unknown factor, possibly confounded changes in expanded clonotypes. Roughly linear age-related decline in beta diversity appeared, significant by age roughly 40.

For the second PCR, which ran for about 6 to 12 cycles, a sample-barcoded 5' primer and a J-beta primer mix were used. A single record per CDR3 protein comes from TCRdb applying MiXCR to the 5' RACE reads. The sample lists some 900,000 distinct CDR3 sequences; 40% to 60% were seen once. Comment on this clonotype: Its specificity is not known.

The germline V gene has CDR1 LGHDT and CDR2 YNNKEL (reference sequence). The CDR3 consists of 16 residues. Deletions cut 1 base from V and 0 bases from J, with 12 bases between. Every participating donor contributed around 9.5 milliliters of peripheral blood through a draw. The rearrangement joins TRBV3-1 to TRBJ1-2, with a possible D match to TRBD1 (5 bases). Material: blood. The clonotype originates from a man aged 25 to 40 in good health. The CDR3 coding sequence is TGTGCCAGCAGCCAAGGTCCTGCAGGGTCTAACTATGGCTACACCTTC. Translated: CASSQGPAGSNYGYTF.